This T cell receptor (beta chain) was recorded in a study of blood T cell repertoires in COVID-19. Study details: There were acute and convalescent COVID-19 samples, and they came from the United States, Italy and Spain. From T cells, B-cell-depleted T cells, or PBMCs came the material, which was cDNA or gDNA.

Sequencing was performed with immunoSEQ multiplex PCR; in TCRdb, only in-frame clones are kept and a portion is missing. The sample lists about 160,000 clones, more than 90% seen once, with approximately 0.56% in the top ten. The CDR3 runs to 10 residues. The V end was cut by 8 bases, the J end by 8 bases, with 12 bases between. Germline values: CDR1 SQVTM, CDR2 ANQGSEA. The TCR comes from a man aged 50-59 years with acute or convalescent COVID-19. The sample comprised peripheral blood. The rearrangement joins TRBV29-1 to TRBJ1-2; D is uncertain. DNA of the CDR3: TGCAGCCTGACCCGGAGGGGCTACACCTTC. Its translation is CSLTRRGYTF.